The 27 T cell receptor beta chains in this list originate from one sample, sequenced in a study of blood T cell repertoires in COVID-19. Repertoires were generated with immunoSEQ multiplex PCR, while TCRdb's copy carries only in-frame clones and drops some. Among about 370,000 clones listed, 70% to 90% were seen once. The sample comprised peripheral blood. These receptor sequences come from a woman in her 30s with COVID-19, enrolled during active disease.

V gene TRBV25-1 combines with J gene TRBJ2-7; TRBD1 might be the D (6 bases). The CDR3 has 15 amino acids. Trimming shortened V by 6 bases and J by 2 bases, and 17 bases separated the two germline ends. Germline CDR1 is MGHDK and CDR2 is SYGVNS. The CDR3 here is CASRGLGTGTYEQYF. The DNA of the CDR3 is TGTGCCAGCAGAGGATTGGGAACAGGGACCTACGAGCAGTACTTC.

For the CDR3, the DNA is TGTGCCAGCAGCCAAGACCAGGGCGTCTATGGCTACACCTTC. It specifies CASSQDQGVYGYTF. The chain combines TRBV3-1 (or the pseudogene TRBV3-2) with TRBJ1-2; maybe TRBD1 (5 bases). V lost 0 bases and J 4 bases, leaving 9 bases between the germline ends. This CDR3 has 14 amino acids. Germline V lookup: CDR1 LGHDT, CDR2 YNNKEL (reference sequence).

The CDR3 protein is CASSISVWEQPYGYTF. CDR3 in DNA: TGTGCCAGTAGTATAAGCGTTTGGGAGCAGCCCTATGGCTACACCTTC. This rearrangement joins TRBV19 to TRBJ1-2; D unclear. Per the germline V gene, CDR1 is LNHDA and CDR2 is SQIVND (reference sequence). This CDR3 contains 16 residues. The V end was cut by 2 bases, the J end by 4 bases, with 17 bases between.

This chain connects TRBV7-9 to TRBJ1-1, with TRBD1 matching over 12 bases. CDR3 length: 16 amino acids. J lost 5 bases, V lost 0 bases, and 4 bases had no gene match. Germline values: CDR1 SEHNR, CDR2 FQNEAQ (reference sequence). The CDR3 protein is CASSLAPGQGATEAFF. DNA for the CDR3: TGTGCCAGCAGCTTAGCACCGGGACAGGGGGCGACTGAAGCTTTCTTT.

This clone was seen a handful of times. The chain uses TRBV5-5 and TRBJ2-1, with TRBD2 identical over 11 bases. V was pared by 4 bases and J by 6 bases, with 3 bases of the junction left unmatched. The CDR3 runs to 14 residues. Germline-derived CDR1 and CDR2 are SGHKS and YYEKEE (reference sequence). The CDR3 loop reads CASSSSGGANEQFF. CDR3 sequence (DNA): TGTGCCAGCAGCAGTAGCGGGGGGGCCAATGAGCAGTTCTTC.

The chain uses TRBV6-1 and TRBJ2-5; no clear D. The CDR3 runs 13 residues. Germline CDR1 and CDR2: MNHNS and SASEGT. V was trimmed by 1 base and J by 6 bases, leaving 9 bases between them. The CDR3 loop reads CASSEGGIQTQYF. CDR3 bases: TGTGCCAGCAGTGAAGGCGGTATCCAGACCCAGTACTTC.

The chain combines TRBV19 with TRBJ1-1, with D perhaps TRBD1 (5 bases). V lost 3 bases and J 4 bases, leaving 24 bases between the germline ends. CDR1 LNHDA and CDR2 SQIVND come from the germline V gene (reference sequence). This CDR3 is 18 amino acids long. The CDR3 is CASSMRFRQGRGSTEAFF. CDR3 nucleotides: TGTGCCAGTAGTATGAGGTTCCGGCAAGGGAGGGGCAGCACTGAAGCTTTCTTT.

This clone was recorded once. V and J are TRBV10-1 and TRBJ2-5; 9 bases map to TRBD2. V lost 7 bases and J lost 3; bases outside the gene matches: 12. The germline gives CDR1 WNHNN, CDR2 SYGVQD (reference sequence). The CDR3 totals 16 residues. CDR3 sequence: CASIAGERRGEETQYF. The CDR3 DNA reads as TGCGCCAGCATAGCGGGGGAGAGGAGAGGCGAAGAGACCCAGTACTTC.

The chain carries TRBV29-1 and TRBJ2-5, with 7 bases fitting TRBD1. The CDR3 is made up of 13 amino acids. From germline, CDR1 is SQVTM and CDR2 ANQGSEA. Trimming removed 5 bases from V and 7 bases from J; junction bases left unmatched: 10. The chain's CDR3 is CSVLQGGEGTQYF. The CDR3, as DNA: TGCAGCGTTCTTCAAGGGGGCGAGGGGACCCAGTACTTC.

The V call is TRBV7-6, the J call TRBJ1-4; TRBD1 might be the D (6 bases). The CDR3 totals 15 residues. Trimming pared 2 bases from V and 7 bases from J, leaving 14 bases between. Germline V CDR1 and CDR2: SGHVS, FNYEAQ. CDR3 coding DNA: TGTGCCAGCAGCTTAAGGGGGGGGCGAGCTGAAAAACTGTTTTTT. It encodes CASSLRGGRAEKLFF.

The rearrangement links TRBV11-2 to TRBJ2-4; 7 nucleotides agree with TRBD1. The germline V gene has CDR1 SGHAT and CDR2 FQNNGV. V lost 1 base and J lost 5; bases outside the gene matches: 5. CDR3 length equals 15 residues. The CDR3 nucleotides are TGTGCCAGCAGCTTAGGAGGGACAGATCAAAACATTCAGTACTTC. It translates to CASSLGGTDQNIQYF. Full variable domain (missing parts from reference TRBV11-2 and TRBJ2-4): EAGVAQSPRYKIIEKRQSVAFWCNPISGHATLYWYQQILGQGPKLLIQFQNNGVVDDSQLPKDRFSAERLKGVDSTLKIQPAKLEDSAVYLCASSLGGTDQNIQYFGAGTRLSVL.

This chain's CDR3 is CASVMTTGVGETQYF. CDR3 coding DNA: TGCGCCAGCGTTATGACGACAGGGGTGGGAGAGACCCAGTACTTC. The J gene is TRBJ2-5, the V gene TRBV5-1; 8 bases agree with TRBD1. The ends lost 7 bases at V and 4 bases at J; junction bases unmatched: 12. The CDR3 consists of 15 residues. Germline assignment: CDR1 SGHRS and CDR2 YFSETQ. Filled out from reference TRBV5-1 and TRBJ2-5, the complete variable domain reads KAGVTQTPRYLIKTRGQQVTLSCSPISGHRSVSWYQQTPGQGLQFLFEYFSETQRNKGNFPGRFSGRQFSNSRSEMNVSTLELGDSALYLCASVMTTGVGETQYFGPGTRLLVL.

The V call is TRBV30, the J call TRBJ2-5; 8 bases fit TRBD2. The germline V gene encodes CDR1 GTSNPN and CDR2 SVGIG (reference sequence). The CDR3 sequence is 15 residues long. CDR3 nucleotides: TGTGCGTCGAAATCCCGGGGGGGGAACCAAGAGACCCAGTACTTC. The encoded protein is CASKSRGGNQETQYF.

CDR3 sequence: CASSQDRTSSRGGYTF. The CDR3 DNA follows: TGTGCCAGCAGCCAAGACAGAACGTCCTCCCGGGGTGGCTACACCTTC. J is TRBJ1-2 and V is TRBV4-2; D unclear. V was pared by 0 bases and J by 7 bases, with 18 bases between. Germline values: CDR1 LGHNA, CDR2 YNFKEQ. The CDR3 has 16 residues.

This clone showed up just once. J is TRBJ1-2 and V is TRBV2, with a possible D match to TRBD1 (5 bases). CDR3 length equals 18 residues. Trimming cost V 2 bases and J 2 bases, with 21 bases left between them. CDR1 and CDR2 (germline): SNHLY, FYNNEI. CDR3 region: CASSERILEQGSNYGYTF. The CDR3 DNA is TGTGCCAGCAGTGAAAGGATTTTAGAGCAGGGATCAAACTATGGCTACACCTTC.

The J gene is TRBJ2-6, the V gene TRBV12-5, with 8 positions matching TRBD1. The CDR3 totals 20 residues. V was pared by 0 bases and J by 1 base, with 11 bases of the junction left unmatched. The germline V gene encodes CDR1 LGHNT and CDR2 FRNRAP. The CDR3 DNA follows: TGTGCTAGTGGTTTGGTACTTGGACAGGGCGTCATGTCTGGGGCCAACGTCCTGACTTTC. Its translation: CASGLVLGQGVMSGANVLTF.

The chain employs TRBV7-2 and TRBJ2-3; 9 bases line up with TRBD2. The length of the CDR3 is 16 residues. Trimming took 6 bases from V and 5 from J; bases not matched to a gene: 12. Germline V lookup: CDR1 SGHTA, CDR2 FQGNSA. CDR3 coding DNA: TGTGCCAGCAGACCGTTTAGCGGGAGCGGGGTAGATACGCAGTATTTT. It codes for CASRPFSGSGVDTQYF. Supplemented by reference TRBV7-2 and TRBJ2-3, the full variable domain reads GAGVSQSPSNKVTEKGKDVELRCDPISGHTALYWYRQSLGQGLEFLIYFQGNSAPDKSGLPSDRFSAERTGGSVSTLTIQRTQQEDSAVYLCASRPFSGSGVDTQYFGPGTRLTVL.

This CDR3 is CASSLGSLPLNEQFF. DNA for the CDR3: TGTGCCAGCAGCTTAGGAAGCCTTCCTCTCAATGAGCAGTTCTTC. The chain couples TRBV7-6 to TRBJ2-1; D remains unclear. Germline V gene data show CDR1 as SGHVS and CDR2 as FNYEAQ. V was clipped by 1 base and J by 6 bases, with 13 bases between them. The CDR3 is made up of 15 amino acids.

The chain links TRBV24-1 to TRBJ2-2; the match to TRBD1 covers 7 bases. Germline CDR1 is KGHDR and CDR2 is SFDVKD. Trimming removed 4 bases from V and 6 bases from J; junction bases left unmatched: 10. The CDR3 runs 16 residues. In DNA form, the CDR3 reads TGTGCCACCAGTGACGACTCACAGGGGTGGGCCGGGGAGCTGTTTTTT. It yields the protein CATSDDSQGWAGELFF.

V usage is TRBV9 and J usage is TRBJ2-2; TRBD2 matches 8 bases. CDR1 is SGDLS and CDR2 is YYNGEE in the germline V gene. CDR3 length equals 16 residues. J gave up 2 bases and V 0 bases, and 3 bases lay outside the gene matches. For the CDR3, the DNA is TGTGCCAGCAGCGTAGGTAGCGGGGTTAACACCGGGGAGCTGTTTTTT. Translating gives CASSVGSGVNTGELFF.

The chain recombines TRBV18 with TRBJ2-1, with 8 bases that match TRBD1. After removal of 5 bases from V and 6 bases from J, the junction contained 9 bases not matched to a gene. From germline, CDR1 is KGHSH and CDR2 LQKENI. The CDR3 is made up of 15 amino acids. The CDR3 nucleotides are TGTGCCAGCTCAGCCGGGACAGGTCCGTTCAATGAGCAGTTCTTC. It translates to CASSAGTGPFNEQFF.

V usage is TRBV4-3 and J usage is TRBJ2-1; D is unclear. The V and J ends lost 4 bases and 3 bases respectively, with 10 bases between them. Germline loops: CDR1 LGHNA, CDR2 YSLEER. The length of the CDR3 is 14 residues. The CDR3 bases are TGCGCCAGCAGCCGAAGACTCGACTACAATGAGCAGTTCTTC. It encodes CASSRRLDYNEQFF.

V gene TRBV13 combines with J gene TRBJ2-2; 7 nucleotides line up with TRBD2. The CDR3 covers 16 residues. The V segment lost 5 bases and the J segment 1 base; nucleotides outside the gene matches: 7. From germline, CDR1 is PRHDT and CDR2 FYEKMQ (reference sequence). CDR3 region: CASSLLAEGNTGELFF. For the CDR3, the DNA is TGTGCCAGCAGCCTCCTAGCGGAGGGGAACACCGGGGAGCTGTTTTTT.

The V and J genes are TRBV15 and TRBJ1-5; D is undetermined. In germline, CDR1 is LNHNV, CDR2 YYDKDF (reference sequence). V lost 0 bases and J 8 bases, leaving 20 bases between the germline ends. This CDR3 has 17 residues. CDR3 in DNA: TGTGCCACCAGCAGAGATAGGTTCGGAGAGCCCAAGGAGCCCCAGCATTTT. Its protein product is CATSRDRFGEPKEPQHF. The full variable domain, with the rest looked up from reference TRBV15 and TRBJ1-5, is DAMVIQNPRYQVTQFGKPVTLSCSQTLNHNVMYWYQQKSSQAPKLLFHYYDKDFNNEADTPDNFQSRRPNTSFCFLDIRSPGLGDTAMYLCATSRDRFGEPKEPQHFGDGTRLSIL.

The rearrangement links TRBV7-2 to TRBJ2-1; 16 bases are a match to TRBD2. The germline V gene encodes CDR1 SGHTA and CDR2 FQGNSA. CDR3 size: 18 residues. The ends lost 5 bases at V and 3 bases at J; junction bases unmatched: 7. The chain's CDR3 is CASSLFGTSGGDYNEQFF. CDR3 bases: TGTGCCAGCAGCCTCTTTGGGACTAGCGGGGGGGACTACAATGAGCAGTTCTTC.

The table lists this clone with a few counts. The chain employs TRBV6-6 and TRBJ2-7; 8 bases are a match to TRBD1. The CDR3 length is 14 residues. Unmatched junction bases numbered 2, after V lost 2 bases and J lost 2 bases. From germline, CDR1 is MNHNY and CDR2 SVGAGI (reference sequence). The CDR3: CASSYGTGTYEQYF. CDR3 nucleotides: TGTGCCAGCAGTTACGGGACAGGAACCTACGAGCAGTACTTC.

The rearrangement links TRBV30 to TRBJ1-4, with D maybe TRBD1 (5 bases). The CDR3 has 16 residues. Trimming removed 0 bases at V and 0 bases at J, with 11 bases between. Germline V gene sequence: CDR1 GTSNPN, CDR2 SVGIG (reference sequence). The CDR3 DNA is TGTGCCTGGAGTGTACCCGCGGGACCAACTAATGAAAAACTGTTTTTT. This sequence encodes CAWSVPAGPTNEKLFF.